The 6 T cell receptor beta chains presented below share a single source sample, sequenced in a study of blood T cell repertoires in COVID-19. Using immunoSEQ multiplex PCR, the repertoire was profiled, and TCRdb retains in-frame clones only, with some absent. The profile shows under 500,000 clones, 70% to 90% of them singletons. Source material: PBMCs or T cells enriched from blood (not recorded which). These receptors originate from a woman aged 18-29 years with acute COVID-19.

This sequence joins TRBV6-2 or TRBV6-3 and TRBJ2-7; TRBD2 matches at 9 bases. After removal of 0 bases from V and 4 bases from J, the junction contained 16 bases not matched to a gene. From germline, CDR1 is MNHEY and CDR2 SVGEGT. The CDR3 spans 19 residues. CDR3 nucleotide sequence: TGTGCCAGCAGTTACTCGAAGGGGACAGCCGGGACTAGCACTTACGAGCAGTACTTC. It yields the protein CASSYSKGTAGTSTYEQYF.

This clone has just one count. The J gene is TRBJ2-1, the V gene TRBV3-1 (or the pseudogene TRBV3-2), with TRBD2 matching 8 bases. Germline V gives CDR1 LGHDT, CDR2 YNNKEL (reference sequence). The CDR3 totals 16 residues. V gave up 5 bases and J gave up 2 bases; unmatched junction bases: 8. CDR3 amino acids: CASSSIAGKAYNEQFF. DNA of the CDR3: TGTGCCAGCAGCTCGATAGCGGGAAAAGCCTACAATGAGCAGTTCTTC.

The chain couples TRBV9 to TRBJ2-3; 9 nucleotides align to TRBD1. The CDR3 length is 15 residues. CDR1 and CDR2 from the germline V gene are SGDLS and YYNGEE. V was clipped by 5 bases and J by 3 bases; unmatched bases: 7. The CDR3 DNA follows: TGTGCCAGCAGTGGTACAGGGGGCGAGACAGATACGCAGTATTTT. It codes for CASSGTGGETDTQYF.

J is TRBJ2-2 and V is TRBV19; the match to TRBD1 covers 7 bases. V was pared by 7 bases and J by 6 bases, with 11 bases of the junction left unmatched. This CDR3 has 15 amino acids. The germline V gene has CDR1 LNHDA and CDR2 SQIVND (reference sequence). The CDR3 DNA sequence: TGTGCCAGTATTAATCAGGGGGTCGAGGCCGGGGAGCTGTTTTTT. Translation gives CASINQGVEAGELFF.

This sequence joins TRBV2 and TRBJ2-1, with TRBD2 as a possible D gene (6 bases). The CDR3 loop spans 12 amino acids. Between the trimmed V and J ends, which lost 8 bases and 3 bases, there was a span of 8 bases. The germline gives CDR1 SNHLY, CDR2 FYNNEI. CDR3 bases: TGTGCCAGCGCGGAGGGCTACAATGAGCAGTTCTTC. It yields the protein CASAEGYNEQFF.

This rearrangement joins TRBV19 to TRBJ2-1; 10 bases are shared with TRBD2. From germline, CDR1 is LNHDA and CDR2 SQIVND (reference sequence). This CDR3 spans 15 amino acids. The J segment lost 4 bases and the V segment lost 3 bases, leaving 3 bases of the junction unmatched. The CDR3 protein is CASSMLAGEYNEQFF. CDR3 nucleotide sequence: TGTGCCAGTAGTATGCTAGCGGGGGAATACAATGAGCAGTTCTTC. The variable domain in full, completed from reference TRBV19 and TRBJ2-1, reads DGGITQSPKYLFRKEGQNVTLSCEQNLNHDAMYWYRQDPGQGLRLIYYSQIVNDFQKGDIAEGYSVSREKKESFPLTVTSAQKNPTAFYLCASSMLAGEYNEQFFGPGTRLTVL.